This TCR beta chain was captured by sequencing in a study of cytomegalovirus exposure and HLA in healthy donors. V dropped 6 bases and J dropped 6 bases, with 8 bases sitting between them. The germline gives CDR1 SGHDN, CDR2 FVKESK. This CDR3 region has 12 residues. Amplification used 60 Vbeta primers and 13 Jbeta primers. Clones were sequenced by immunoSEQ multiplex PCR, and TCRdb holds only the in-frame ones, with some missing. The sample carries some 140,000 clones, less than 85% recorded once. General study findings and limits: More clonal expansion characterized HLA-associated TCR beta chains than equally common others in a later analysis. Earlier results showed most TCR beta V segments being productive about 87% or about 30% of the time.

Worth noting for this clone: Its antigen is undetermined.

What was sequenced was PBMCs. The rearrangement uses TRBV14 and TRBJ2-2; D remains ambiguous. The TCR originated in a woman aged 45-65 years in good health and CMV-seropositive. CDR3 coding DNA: TGTGCCAGCAGTTTCGGTCCCGGGGAGCTGTTTTTT. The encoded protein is CASSFGPGELFF.